Listed below are T cell receptor beta chains from one sample, sequenced in a study of blood T cell repertoires in COVID-19. The table came from immunoSEQ multiplex PCR; TCRdb's copy has only in-frame clones and leaves some out. This repertoire shows over 200,000 clones, approximately 86% found once; its top ten account for about 1.3%. Material for sequencing was peripheral blood. These receptors originate from a woman aged 25-40 years with COVID-19, enrolled during active disease. CDR3s include the opening cysteine and the closing phenylalanine or tryptophan. A D gene is named only where the DNA matches it firmly. Expanded clones get a size class; other rows say once, few or many, or leave the size out.

length,size,D,J,V,CDR3,DNA
13,NA,NA,TRBJ1-4,TRBV27,CASSLGAGKKLFF,TGTGCCAGCAGTTTGGGCGCCGGGAAAAAACTGTTTTTT
12,NA,NA,TRBJ2-1,TRBV29-1,CSVSGAYNEQFF,TGCAGCGTTAGCGGAGCCTACAATGAGCAGTTCTTC
16,NA,TRBD2,TRBJ2-1,TRBV10-3,CAISGSGGPSDVEQFF,TGTGCCATCAGTGGTTCGGGGGGGCCTAGCGATGTTGAGCAGTTCTTC
13,NA,NA,TRBJ2-3,TRBV15,CATRASGTDTQYF,TGTGCCACCAGGGCTAGCGGCACAGATACGCAGTATTTT
15,NA,NA,TRBJ2-5,TRBV5-5,CASSFTADWQETQYF,TGTGCCAGCAGCTTCACGGCGGATTGGCAAGAGACCCAGTACTTC
13,NA,NA,TRBJ2-3,TRBV3-1/TRBV3-2,CASSPRGGGTQYF,TGTGCCAGCAGCCCCCGGGGTGGAGGAACGCAGTATTTT
16,NA,NA,TRBJ2-1,TRBV23-1,CASTMPGSYIYNEQFF,TGCGCCAGCACCATGCCCGGGTCTTACATTTACAATGAGCAGTTCTTC
15,once,NA,TRBJ2-7,TRBV9,CASSVVPGSSYEQYF,TGTGCCAGCAGCGTAGTACCGGGGAGCTCCTACGAGCAGTACTTC
15,NA,TRBD1,TRBJ2-2,TRBV10-3,CAISGGQVGTGELFF,TGTGCCATCAGTGGGGGACAGGTGGGAACCGGGGAGCTGTTTTTT
15,NA,TRBD1,TRBJ1-1,TRBV24-1,CATSDPGQGRTEAFF,TGTGCCACCAGTGATCCCGGACAGGGGAGGACTGAAGCTTTCTTT
12,NA,NA,TRBJ1-6,TRBV2,CASRFSNSPLHF,TGTGCCAGCAGGTTTTCAAATTCACCCCTCCACTTT
20,NA,NA,TRBJ2-1,TRBV21-1,CASRTTGSGGPLRSYNEQFF,TGTGCCAGCCGCACCACGGGATCGGGGGGGCCCCTGAGATCCTACAATGAGCAGTTCTTC
15,few,TRBD1,TRBJ1-6,TRBV7-2,CASSLVGQGRSPLHF,TGTGCCAGCAGCTTAGTGGGACAGGGGAGGTCACCCCTCCACTTT
15,NA,NA,TRBJ2-2,TRBV3-1/TRBV3-2,CARSQGGDMTGELFF,TGTGCCCGCAGCCAGGGGGGGGACATGACCGGGGAGCTGTTTTTT
16,NA,TRBD2,TRBJ2-3,TRBV11-2,CASSLRLAGALDTQYF,TGTGCCAGCAGCTTGCGACTAGCGGGGGCCTTGGATACGCAGTATTTT
15,NA,NA,TRBJ2-5,TRBV6-5,CASSPQTSRQETQYF,TGTGCCAGCAGTCCCCAAACATCTCGACAAGAGACCCAGTACTTC
14,few,NA,TRBJ1-2,TRBV5-1,CASSSRTDPGGYTF,TGCGCCAGCAGCTCCCGGACGGACCCGGGAGGCTACACCTTC
12,once,NA,TRBJ2-7,TRBV29-1,CSTRTATYEQYF,TGCAGCACCCGGACAGCGACCTACGAGCAGTACTTC
16,NA,NA,TRBJ1-1,TRBV15,CATSRNSREPNTEAFF,TGTGCCACCAGCCGTAACTCGAGGGAGCCGAACACTGAAGCTTTCTTT
16,NA,NA,TRBJ1-1,TRBV27,CASSFVGADSPTEAFF,TGTGCCAGCAGTTTTGTAGGGGCGGATTCGCCCACTGAAGCTTTCTTT
15,few,TRBD1,TRBJ1-6,TRBV7-9,CASSHRQGIYSPLHF,TGTGCCAGCAGCCACCGACAGGGGATTTACTCACCCCTCCACTTT
12,NA,NA,TRBJ2-5,TRBV2,CASSEVRETQYF,TGTGCCAGCAGTGAGGTCAGGGAGACCCAGTACTTC
14,NA,TRBD1,TRBJ1-5,TRBV27,CASGTGVNNQPQHF,TGTGCCAGCGGAACAGGGGTCAACAATCAGCCCCAGCATTTT
13,NA,NA,TRBJ1-4,TRBV4-1,CASSQPGSEKLFF,TGCGCCAGCAGCCAACCGGGGAGTGAAAAACTGTTTTTT
16,few,TRBD2,TRBJ2-1,TRBV9,CASSVTSGVGYNEQFF,TGTGCCAGCAGCGTTACGAGCGGGGTTGGGTACAATGAGCAGTTCTTC
11,NA,NA,TRBJ1-1,TRBV6-5,CASTDGGGAFF,TGTGCCAGCACCGACGGGGGTGGAGCTTTCTTT
15,NA,TRBD1,TRBJ2-5,TRBV5-6,CASSATGQGKETQYF,TGTGCCAGCAGCGCTACGGGACAGGGAAAAGAGACCCAGTACTTC
15,NA,NA,TRBJ2-2,TRBV7-2,CASSLQQGGTGELFF,TGTGCCAGCAGCCTCCAACAGGGCGGCACCGGGGAGCTGTTTTTT
16,NA,TRBD1,TRBJ2-3,TRBV7-2,CASSLRQGLRANTQYF,TGTGCCAGCAGCTTAAGACAGGGCCTTAGAGCAAATACGCAGTATTTT
14,NA,TRBD1,TRBJ2-3,TRBV10-3,CAISEGQVTDTQYF,TGTGCCATCAGTGAGGGACAGGTTACAGATACGCAGTATTTT
12,once,TRBD1,TRBJ1-4,TRBV9,CASSVGQGKLFF,TGTGCCAGCAGCGTAGGACAGGGAAAACTGTTTTTT
15,NA,NA,TRBJ2-7,TRBV14,CASSPRPSGAGEQYF,TGTGCCAGCAGCCCCAGACCAAGTGGAGCTGGCGAGCAGTACTTC
18,NA,TRBD2,TRBJ2-7,TRBV3-1/TRBV3-2,CASSQGTSGVLNSYEQYF,TGTGCCAGCAGCCAAGGTACTAGCGGGGTACTAAACTCCTACGAGCAGTACTTC
14,once,TRBD2,TRBJ2-7,TRBV7-3,CASSSLTSGGEQYF,TGTGCCAGCAGCTCCTTGACTAGCGGGGGTGAGCAGTACTTC
13,NA,TRBD1,TRBJ2-7,TRBV30,CAWNLDRHSEQYF,TGTGCCTGGAATTTGGACAGGCACTCAGAGCAGTACTTC
14,few,TRBD1,TRBJ1-5,TRBV6-2/TRBV6-3,CASSYQGVNQPQHF,TGTGCCAGCAGTTACCAGGGGGTTAATCAGCCCCAGCATTTT
16,NA,NA,TRBJ2-1,TRBV23-1,CASSQWLLRPYNEQFF,TGCGCCAGCAGTCAATGGTTACTTCGTCCGTACAATGAGCAGTTCTTC
14,NA,NA,TRBJ1-5,TRBV18,CASSPSNSNQPQHF,TGTGCCAGCTCACCATCTAATAGCAATCAGCCCCAGCATTTT
15,once,NA,TRBJ1-1,TRBV4-3,CASSQGTLLNTEAFF,TGCGCCAGCAGCCAAGGGACACTACTGAACACTGAAGCTTTCTTT
16,NA,NA,TRBJ1-3,TRBV3-1/TRBV3-2,CASSQDARVGGNTIYF,TGTGCCAGCAGCCAAGATGCGAGGGTAGGGGGAAACACCATATATTTT
14,NA,NA,TRBJ2-2,TRBV6-5,CASIRTANTGELFF,TGTGCCAGCATTAGGACAGCAAACACCGGGGAGCTGTTTTTT
15,NA,TRBD2,TRBJ2-7,TRBV27,CASCPLAGGFYEQYF,TGTGCCAGCTGCCCCCTAGCGGGAGGATTCTACGAGCAGTACTTC
12,NA,NA,TRBJ1-1,TRBV6-5,CASERQVDKAFF,TGTGCCAGCGAGAGACAGGTGGATAAAGCTTTCTTT
16,NA,TRBD1,TRBJ1-6,TRBV3-1/TRBV3-2,CASSITGGRYNSPLHF,TGTGCCAGCAGCATTACAGGGGGCCGGTATAATTCACCCCTCCACTTT
14,few,NA,TRBJ2-7,TRBV6-1,CASSERQEAYEQYF,TGTGCCAGCAGTGAACGGCAGGAGGCCTACGAGCAGTACTTC
16,NA,NA,TRBJ2-3,TRBV5-1,CASSLLGTPSTDTQYF,TGCGCCAGCAGCTTGTTAGGGACACCAAGCACAGATACGCAGTATTTT
17,once,TRBD2,TRBJ2-3,TRBV28,CASSQISGGAGVDTQYF,TGTGCCAGCAGTCAGATTAGCGGGGGGGCCGGGGTAGATACGCAGTATTTT
14,once,TRBD1,TRBJ2-2,TRBV7-7,CASSLRTGPGELFF,TGTGCCAGCAGCCTACGGACAGGTCCCGGGGAGCTGTTTTTT
16,NA,TRBD1,TRBJ1-3,TRBV19,CASSIGQGALENTIYF,TGTGCCAGTAGTATCGGGCAGGGGGCTTTGGAAAACACCATATATTTT
13,NA,NA,TRBJ1-1,TRBV19,CASSMGQNTEAFF,TGTGCCAGTAGTATGGGACAGAACACTGAAGCTTTCTTT
13,once,NA,TRBJ1-2,TRBV3-1/TRBV3-2,CASSKELVYGYTF,TGTGCCAGCAGCAAGGAGTTGGTCTATGGCTACACCTTC